This T cell receptor beta chain was observed in a study of response to subunit inactivated influenza vaccine. TCRdb recomputed calls from the RT-PCR reads with MiXCR, one row per CDR3 protein. The profile shows hundreds of thousands of distinct CDR3 sequences, 14% of them singletons. Germline CDR1 is KGHSH and CDR2 is LQKENI. V lost 5 bases and J lost 3; bases outside the gene matches: 6. The CDR3 runs 15 residues. This clonotype was picked up a small number of times. Its specificity is not known. Broader study findings: T cells newly recruited by each seasonal influenza vaccination are few, the authors suggested.

The genes are TRBV18 and TRBJ2-1, with 8 bases that match TRBD2. This sequence was found in a man between 45 and 60 years old who received an inactivated influenza vaccine. The input for sequencing was PBMCs from blood, taken roughly 2 weeks before vaccination. The CDR3 coding sequence is TGTGCCAGCTCAGACGGGACTAGGGACTACAATGAGCAGTTCTTC. It yields the protein CASSDGTRDYNEQFF.